The sequence of this T cell receptor beta chain was determined in a study of technical replicates of blood from a few donors. Repertoires were generated with immunoSEQ multiplex PCR, while TCRdb's copy carries only in-frame clones and drops some. The table records tens of thousands of clones, roughly 96% of them present only once. Only a few counts were recorded for this clone. Additional DNA sequences in this sample encode the identical CDR3. CDR1 and CDR2 (germline): SGHNT, YENEEA. J was trimmed by 1 base and V by 0 bases; bases with no gene match: 4. This CDR3 has 16 amino acids. Sequenced input: T cells isolated from PBMCs. The sequence was obtained from a human donor in good health. This rearrangement joins TRBV11-3 to TRBJ2-7; TRBD1 agrees at 9 bases. CDR3 in DNA: TGTGCCAGCAGCTTAGAGAAGACAGGGGGGTCCTACGAGCAGTACTTC. Amino acid sequence: CASSLEKTGGSYEQYF.